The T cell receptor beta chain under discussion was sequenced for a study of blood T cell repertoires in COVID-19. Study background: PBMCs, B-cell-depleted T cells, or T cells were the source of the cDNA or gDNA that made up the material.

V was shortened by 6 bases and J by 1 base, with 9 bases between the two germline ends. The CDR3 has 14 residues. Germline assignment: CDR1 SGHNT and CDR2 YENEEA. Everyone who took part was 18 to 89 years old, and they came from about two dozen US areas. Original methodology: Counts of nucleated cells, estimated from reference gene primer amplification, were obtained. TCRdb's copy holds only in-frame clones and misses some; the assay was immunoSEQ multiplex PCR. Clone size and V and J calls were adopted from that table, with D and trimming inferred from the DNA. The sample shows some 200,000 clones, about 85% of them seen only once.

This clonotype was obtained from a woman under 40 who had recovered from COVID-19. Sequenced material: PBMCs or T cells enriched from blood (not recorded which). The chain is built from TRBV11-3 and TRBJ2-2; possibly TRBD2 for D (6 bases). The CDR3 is CASRVGGNTGELFF. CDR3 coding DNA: TGTGCCAGCAGAGTCGGGGGGAACACCGGGGAGCTGTTTTTT.